The 24 T cell receptor beta chains listed next were all sequenced from one sample in a study of T cell repertoires in cytomegalovirus infection. TCRdb ran MiXCR on the reads and lists one entry per CDR3 protein. The repertoire holds 350,000 to 500,000 distinct CDR3 sequences, with approximately 31% as singletons. The specimen was PBMCs. These receptors all come from a human donor in good health (CMV status not recorded). Some clones in this sample may be carry-over from other donors' samples.

The rearrangement links TRBV12-3 or TRBV12-4 to TRBJ1-2, with a tentative D call TRBD1 (6 bases). V lost 3 bases to trimming and J lost 7 bases, with 15 bases between them. CDR3 length: 14 residues. CDR3 bases: TGTGCCAGCAGTTTGGTTACGGGGGCCATTGGCTACACCTTC. This gives the protein CASSLVTGAIGYTF.

The chain links TRBV7-2 to TRBJ1-1; TRBD1 is a possible D gene (6 bases). Deletions cut 5 bases from V and 1 base from J, with 8 bases between. The CDR3 contains 13 residues. The V gene's germline CDR1 is SGHTA and CDR2 FQGNSA. CDR3 bases: TGTGCCAGCAGCCGGGGGGCGAACACTGAAGCTTTCTTT. This sequence encodes CASSRGANTEAFF.

The J gene is TRBJ2-5, the V gene TRBV11-3; D is ambiguous. Germline-derived CDR1 and CDR2 are SGHNT and YENEEA. V was pared by 5 bases and J by 5 bases, with 9 bases between. CDR3 length: 12 residues. The CDR3 DNA reads TGTGCCAGCAGCCCGGACGGGGAGACCCAGTACTTC. Translation gives CASSPDGETQYF.

The V call is TRBV2, the J call TRBJ2-1; 9 bases are a match to TRBD2. The CDR3 extends over 18 amino acids. Germline values: CDR1 SNHLY, CDR2 FYNNEI. V lost 1 base to trimming and J lost 5 bases; unmatched junction nucleotides: 12. The CDR3 nucleotides are TGTGCCAGCAGTGAAGGACTTTGGCGGGGGGGCGCCCACAATGAGCAGTTCTTC. Protein: CASSEGLWRGGAHNEQFF.

The V gene is TRBV5-1, the J gene TRBJ1-2; 8 positions match TRBD1. This CDR3 is 13 amino acids long. V lost 5 bases and J lost 6; bases outside the gene matches: 6. Germline V gives CDR1 SGHRS, CDR2 YFSETQ. CDR3 region: CASRSGTGDGYTF. The CDR3 region has the DNA TGCGCCAGCAGATCCGGGACAGGCGATGGCTACACCTTC.

This clonotype was detected only a few times. V usage is TRBV7-4 and J usage is TRBJ1-4; weak D call: TRBD1 (5 bases). CDR1 is SGHVT, CDR2 SQSDAQ, per germline. This CDR3 is 16 amino acids long. Trimming shortened V by 2 bases and J by 4 bases, and 14 bases separated the two germline ends. CDR3 DNA: TGTGCCAGCAGCTTATTCTCGGACACCCATAATGAAAAACTGTTTTTT. Amino acids: CASSLFSDTHNEKLFF.

J is TRBJ2-1 and V is TRBV3-1; 10 bases map to TRBD2. Trimming removed 0 bases from V and 9 bases from J; junction bases left unmatched: 8. Looked up from germline, CDR1 is LGHDT and CDR2 is YNNKEL (reference sequence). There are 16 residues in the CDR3. CDR3 amino acids: CASSQDRLAGGSEQFF. CDR3 in DNA: TGTGCCAGCAGCCAAGATCGACTAGCGGGCGGAAGTGAGCAGTTCTTC.

Concerning this clonotype: A read error may be the cause here, since a much bigger clone is one base away. V usage is TRBV7-2 and J usage is TRBJ2-5; 8 nucleotides line up with TRBD2. The J segment lost 2 bases and the V segment lost 2 bases, leaving 7 bases of the junction unmatched. Germline V CDR1 and CDR2: SGHTA, FQGNSA. The CDR3 runs to 16 residues. CDR3 residues: CASSLNSGDLQETQYF. The CDR3 DNA reads TGTGCCAGCAGCTTAAATAGCGGGGATTTACAAGAGACCCAGTACTTC.

The rearrangement links TRBV6-5 to TRBJ1-2; no firm D call. CDR1 is MNHEY and CDR2 is SVGAGI in the germline V gene. The CDR3 has 15 amino acids. V lost 6 bases and J lost 2, with 16 bases in between. Here the CDR3 reads CASRHPLRGNYGYTF. The DNA for the CDR3 is TGTGCCAGCAGACATCCCCTGCGAGGGAACTATGGCTACACCTTC.

Note on this clonotype: A much larger clone sits a single nucleotide away, making a read error possible. As the CDR3 is not closed by the conserved phenylalanine or tryptophan, this likely results from a read error. The V call is TRBV7-2, the J call TRBJ2-3; tentative D call: TRBD2 (7 bases). Trimming shortened V by 11 bases and J by 0 bases, and 18 bases separated the two germline ends. The CDR3 has 15 amino acids. From germline, CDR1 is SGHTA and CDR2 FQGNSA. In DNA, the CDR3 is TGTGCCGGGGCAAGGCGGGGGCCGAGCACAGATACGCAGTATTGT. Encoded protein: CAGARRGPSTDTQYC.

As for this clonotype: A much larger clone is a single base away; this may be a read error. This chain links TRBV7-2 with TRBJ2-5; D may be TRBD2 (6 bases). Germline CDR1 is SGHTA and CDR2 is FQGNSA. V lost 5 bases, J lost 3 bases, and 13 bases lay in between. The length of the CDR3 is 14 residues. CDR3 bases: TGTGCCAGCAGCCCCACCGGGAGTAAAGAGACCCAGTACTTC. Amino acid sequence: CASSPTGSKETQYF.

This clonotype showed up just once. The final CDR3 position lacks the conserved phenylalanine or tryptophan, pointing to a likely read error. The J gene is TRBJ2-1, the V gene TRBV29-1, with D tentatively TRBD2 (6 bases). The germline V and J ends were trimmed by 1 base and 6 bases, with 13 bases remaining between them. Germline V gene data show CDR1 as SQVTM and CDR2 as ANQGSEA. The CDR3 length is 14 residues. This CDR3 reads CSVEGLLAVNEQFL. The CDR3 DNA is TGCAGCGTTGAAGGTCTACTAGCAGTCAATGAGCAGTTCTTA.

The chain couples TRBV7-2 to TRBJ2-4; TRBD1 or TRBD2 may be the D gene (6 bases each). The CDR3 has 15 residues. Germline V gene lookup returns CDR1 SGHTA and CDR2 FQGNSA. V gave up 5 bases and J gave up 7 bases, with 18 bases separating them. CDR3 bases: TGTGCCAGCAGCCCTGGGGGTACAGGGAGGAACATTCAGTACTTC. It yields the protein CASSPGGTGRNIQYF.

The table lists this clonotype with many counts. J is TRBJ2-1 and V is TRBV24-1, with 11 bases aligning to TRBD2. V was clipped by 0 bases and J by 6 bases; unmatched bases: 6. Germline V gives CDR1 KGHDR, CDR2 SFDVKD. This CDR3 is built from 17 residues. The DNA for the CDR3 is TGTGCCACCAGTGATTTGCCCCTAGCGGGGGGCCCCAATGAGCAGTTCTTC. Translating it yields CATSDLPLAGGPNEQFF.

The CDR3 sequence is CASSSQGIGTDTQYF. CDR3 bases: TGTGCCAGCAGCTCACAGGGAATCGGCACAGATACGCAGTATTTT. The chain has TRBV5-6 and TRBJ2-3, with D tentatively TRBD1 (6 bases). Germline CDR1 is SGHDT and CDR2 is YYEEEE. This CDR3 is built from 15 residues. Trimming cost V 3 bases and J 1 base, with 12 bases left between them.

V is TRBV6-8 and J is TRBJ2-2; no definite D call. Germline CDR1 MNHGY, CDR2 SAAAGT. V lost 6 bases and J lost 5, with 19 bases in between. There are 16 residues in the CDR3. The chain's CDR3 is CASRAQASRGTGELFF. CDR3 DNA sequence: TGTGCCAGCAGGGCACAAGCTTCGAGAGGTACCGGGGAGCTGTTTTTT.

This clonotype was detected only a few times. This chain connects TRBV24-1 to TRBJ1-2; 9 bases line up with TRBD1. The CDR3 is 13 residues long. Germline V gene sequence: CDR1 KGHDR, CDR2 SFDVKD. V was clipped by 7 bases and J by 3 bases; unmatched bases: 2. CDR3 DNA: TGTGCCACCAGACAGGGGGCCGACTATGGCTACACCTTC. This codes for CATRQGADYGYTF.

The chain couples TRBV6-5 to TRBJ1-5; 11 nucleotides line up with TRBD1. V was clipped by 5 bases and J by 3 bases; unmatched bases: 9. Germline V gives CDR1 MNHEY, CDR2 SVGAGI. This CDR3 contains 17 residues. CDR3 region: CASSPRRDRGYNQPQHF. The CDR3 DNA follows: TGTGCCAGCAGTCCTCGACGGGACAGGGGGTACAATCAGCCCCAGCATTTT.

This clonotype has ten or more counts. V gene TRBV12-3 or TRBV12-4 combines with J gene TRBJ1-5; 7 bases are shared with TRBD1. The junction had 10 bases not matched to a gene; V was cut back by 7 bases and J by 4 bases. CDR3 length equals 15 residues. CDR3 region: CASNQQGSSNQPQHF. DNA of the CDR3: TGTGCCAGCAACCAACAGGGGTCCTCTAATCAGCCCCAGCATTTT.

The chain has TRBV4-3 and TRBJ1-6; D is uncertain. The CDR3 is 16 amino acids. V was shortened by 3 bases and J by 0 bases, with 9 bases between the two germline ends. From germline, CDR1 is LGHNA and CDR2 YSLEER. CDR3 DNA: TGCGCCAGCAGCCAGGGTTTAAGCTCCTATAATTCACCCCTCCACTTT. Translated, it gives CASSQGLSSYNSPLHF.

This clonotype was observed a handful of times. The J gene is TRBJ2-3, the V gene TRBV20-1, with 14 nucleotides matching TRBD2. This CDR3 is built from 15 residues. Germline V gene lookup returns CDR1 DFQATT and CDR2 SNEGSKA (reference sequence). The ends lost 5 bases at V and 4 bases at J; junction bases unmatched: 5. The CDR3 sequence: CSASRTSGGPDTQYF. CDR3 nucleotide sequence: TGCAGTGCTTCCAGGACTAGCGGGGGGCCAGATACGCAGTATTTT.

The chain uses TRBV5-6 and TRBJ1-6; D remains unclear. Trimming took off 0 bases at V and 8 bases at J, with 12 bases between the two ends. CDR1 is SGHDT, CDR2 YYEEEE, per germline. CDR3 length: 15 residues. CDR3 residues: CASSLGSNSHSPLHF. In DNA, the CDR3 is TGTGCCAGCAGCTTGGGGTCCAATAGTCATTCACCCCTCCACTTT.

With regard to this clonotype: At one boundary the junction diverges from the germline segment, which might be a read error. The chain has TRBV7-6 and TRBJ2-1, with D perhaps TRBD1 or TRBD2 (5 bases each). Germline loops: CDR1 SGHVS, CDR2 FNYEAQ. This CDR3 has 14 amino acids. The CDR3 protein is CASSPNTGLGEQFF. As DNA, the CDR3 is TGTGCTAGCAGTCCTAACACAGGACTGGGGGAGCAGTTCTTC.

Note on this clonotype: This could be a read error, since a much larger clone is one nucleotide away. The chain employs TRBV7-6 and TRBJ1-4; D not resolved. Germline loops: CDR1 SGHVS, CDR2 FNYEAQ. CDR3 length: 15 residues. CDR3 amino acids: CASSLEQSPNDKLFF. Written as DNA, the CDR3 is TGTGCCAGCAGCTTGGAACAGAGTCCTAATGACAAACTGTTTTTT.